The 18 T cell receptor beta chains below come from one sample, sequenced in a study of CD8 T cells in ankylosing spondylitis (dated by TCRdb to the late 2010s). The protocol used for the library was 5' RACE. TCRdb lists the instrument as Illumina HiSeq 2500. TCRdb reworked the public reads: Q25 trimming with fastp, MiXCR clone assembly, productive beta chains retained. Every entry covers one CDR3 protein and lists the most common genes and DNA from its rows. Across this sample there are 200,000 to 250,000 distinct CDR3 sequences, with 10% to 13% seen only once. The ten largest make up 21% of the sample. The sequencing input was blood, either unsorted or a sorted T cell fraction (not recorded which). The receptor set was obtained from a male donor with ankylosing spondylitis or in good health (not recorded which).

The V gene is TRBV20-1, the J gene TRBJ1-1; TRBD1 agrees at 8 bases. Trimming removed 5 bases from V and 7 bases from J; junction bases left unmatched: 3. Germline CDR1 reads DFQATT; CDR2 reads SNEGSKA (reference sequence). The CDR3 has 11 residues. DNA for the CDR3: TGCAGTGCTCGACAGGGGAATGAAGCTTTCTTT. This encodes CSARQGNEAFF.

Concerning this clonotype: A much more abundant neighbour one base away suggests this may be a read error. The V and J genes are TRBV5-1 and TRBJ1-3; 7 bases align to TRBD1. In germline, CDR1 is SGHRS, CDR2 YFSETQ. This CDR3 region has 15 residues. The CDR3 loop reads CASSLQGTSGNAIYF. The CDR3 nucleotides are TGCGCCAGCAGCTTACAGGGGACCTCTGGAAACGCCATATATTTT.

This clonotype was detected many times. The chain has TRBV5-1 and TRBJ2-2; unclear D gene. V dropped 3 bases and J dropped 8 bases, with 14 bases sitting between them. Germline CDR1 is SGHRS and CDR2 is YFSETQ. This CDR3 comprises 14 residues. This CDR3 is CASSSTDVRGELFF. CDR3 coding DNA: TGCGCCAGCAGCTCGACGGATGTCCGTGGGGAGCTGTTTTTT.

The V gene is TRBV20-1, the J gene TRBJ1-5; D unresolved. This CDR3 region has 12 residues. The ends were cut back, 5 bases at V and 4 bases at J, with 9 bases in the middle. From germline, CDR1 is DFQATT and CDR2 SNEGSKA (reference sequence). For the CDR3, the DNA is TGCAGTGCTCCCGGAGGTAATCAGCCCCAGCATTTT. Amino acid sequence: CSAPGGNQPQHF.

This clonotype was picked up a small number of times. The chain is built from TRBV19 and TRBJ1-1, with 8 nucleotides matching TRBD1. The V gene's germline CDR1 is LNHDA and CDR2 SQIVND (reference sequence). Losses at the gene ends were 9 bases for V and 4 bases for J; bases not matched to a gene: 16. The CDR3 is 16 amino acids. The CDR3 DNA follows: TGTGCCAGCCGCCGACGCGTTCAGGGGGCCGGCACTGAAGCTTTCTTT. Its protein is CASRRRVQGAGTEAFF.

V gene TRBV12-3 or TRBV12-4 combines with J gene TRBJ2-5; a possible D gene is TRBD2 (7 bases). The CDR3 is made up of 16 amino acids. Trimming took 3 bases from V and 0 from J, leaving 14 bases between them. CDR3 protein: CASSFSAGAHQETQYF. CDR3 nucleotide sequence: TGTGCCAGCAGTTTTTCGGCGGGGGCCCACCAAGAGACCCAGTACTTC.

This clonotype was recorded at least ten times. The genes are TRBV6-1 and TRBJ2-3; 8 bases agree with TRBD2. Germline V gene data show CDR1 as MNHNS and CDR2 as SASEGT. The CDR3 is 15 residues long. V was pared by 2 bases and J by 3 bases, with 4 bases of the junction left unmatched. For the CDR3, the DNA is TGTGCCAGCAGTGAAAGAGTAGCGGGGACAGATACGCAGTATTTT. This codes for CASSERVAGTDTQYF.

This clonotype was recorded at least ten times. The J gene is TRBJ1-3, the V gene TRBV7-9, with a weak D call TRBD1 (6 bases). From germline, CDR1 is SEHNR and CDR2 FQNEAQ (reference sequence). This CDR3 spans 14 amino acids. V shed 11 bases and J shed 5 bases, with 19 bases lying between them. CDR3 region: CASASGGRRNTIYF. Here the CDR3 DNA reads TGTGCCTCCGCCTCGGGGGGCAGGAGAAACACCATATATTTT.

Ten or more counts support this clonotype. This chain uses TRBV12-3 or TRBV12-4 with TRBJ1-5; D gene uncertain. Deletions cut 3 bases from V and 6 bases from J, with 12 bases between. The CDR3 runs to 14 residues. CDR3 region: CASSFEPVGQPQHF. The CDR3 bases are TGTGCCAGCAGTTTTGAGCCCGTGGGTCAGCCCCAGCATTTT.

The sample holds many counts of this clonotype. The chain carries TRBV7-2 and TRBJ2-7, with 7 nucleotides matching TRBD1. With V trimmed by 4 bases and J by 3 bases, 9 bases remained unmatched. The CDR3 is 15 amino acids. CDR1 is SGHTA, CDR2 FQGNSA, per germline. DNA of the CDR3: TGTGCCAGCAGCTCGGACGGACAGGCTTTCTACGAGCAGTACTTC. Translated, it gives CASSSDGQAFYEQYF. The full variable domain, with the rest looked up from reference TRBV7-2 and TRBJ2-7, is GAGVSQSPSNKVTEKGKDVELRCDPISGHTALYWYRQSLGQGLEFLIYFQGNSAPDKSGLPSDRFSAERTGGSVSTLTIQRTQQEDSAVYLCASSSDGQAFYEQYFGPGTRLTVT.

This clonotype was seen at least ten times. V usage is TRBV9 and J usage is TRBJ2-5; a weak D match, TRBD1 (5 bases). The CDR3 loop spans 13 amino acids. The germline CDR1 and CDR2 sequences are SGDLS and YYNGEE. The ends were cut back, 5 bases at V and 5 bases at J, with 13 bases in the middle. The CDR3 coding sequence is TGTGCCAGCAGTGCTGACAGCCGGGAGACCCAGTACTTC. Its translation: CASSADSRETQYF. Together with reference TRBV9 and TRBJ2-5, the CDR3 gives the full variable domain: DSGVTQTPKHLITATGQRVTLRCSPRSGDLSVYWYQQSLDQGLQFLIQYYNGEERAKGNILERFSAQQFPDLHSELNLSSLELGDSALYFCASSADSRETQYFGPGTRLLVL.

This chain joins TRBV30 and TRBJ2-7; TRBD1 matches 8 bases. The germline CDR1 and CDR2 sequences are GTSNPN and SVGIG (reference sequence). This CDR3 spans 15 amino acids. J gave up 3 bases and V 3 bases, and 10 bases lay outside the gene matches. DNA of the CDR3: TGTGCCTGGAGCGGTGGACAGGGCAGAGGCTACGAGCAGTACTTC. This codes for CAWSGGQGRGYEQYF.

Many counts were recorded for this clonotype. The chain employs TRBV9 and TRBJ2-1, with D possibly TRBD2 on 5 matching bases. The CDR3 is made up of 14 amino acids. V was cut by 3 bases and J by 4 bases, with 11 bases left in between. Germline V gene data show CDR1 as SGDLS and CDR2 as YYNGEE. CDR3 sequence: CASSAGRRYNEQFF. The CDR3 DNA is TGTGCCAGCAGCGCAGGCCGGAGGTACAATGAGCAGTTCTTC.

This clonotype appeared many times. CDR3 DNA: TGCGCCAGCAGCTCGTCGCAGGATTACAATGAGCAGTTCTTC. It codes for CASSSSQDYNEQFF. The chain links TRBV5-1 to TRBJ2-1; the D is unclear. In germline, CDR1 is SGHRS, CDR2 YFSETQ. The CDR3 is 14 amino acids. V was shortened by 3 bases and J by 4 bases, with 11 bases between the two germline ends.

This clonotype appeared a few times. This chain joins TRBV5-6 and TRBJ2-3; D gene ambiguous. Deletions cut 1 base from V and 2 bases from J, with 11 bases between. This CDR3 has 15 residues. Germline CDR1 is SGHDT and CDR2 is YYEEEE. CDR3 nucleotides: TGTGCCAGCAGCTTGCGACTGGCCCACACAGATACGCAGTATTTT. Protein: CASSLRLAHTDTQYF.

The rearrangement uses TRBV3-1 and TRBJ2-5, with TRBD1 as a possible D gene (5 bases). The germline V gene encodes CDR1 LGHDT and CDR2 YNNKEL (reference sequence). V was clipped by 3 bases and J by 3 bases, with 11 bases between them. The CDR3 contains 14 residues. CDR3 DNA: TGTGCCAGCAGCCACAGGGTTGGCGAAGAGACCCAGTACTTC. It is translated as CASSHRVGEETQYF.

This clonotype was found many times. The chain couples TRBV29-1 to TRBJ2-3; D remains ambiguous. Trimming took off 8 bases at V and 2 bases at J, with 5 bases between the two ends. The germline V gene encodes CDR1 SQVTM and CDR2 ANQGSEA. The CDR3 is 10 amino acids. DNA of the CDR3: TGCAGCACAGACACAGATACGCAGTATTTT. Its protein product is CSTDTDTQYF.

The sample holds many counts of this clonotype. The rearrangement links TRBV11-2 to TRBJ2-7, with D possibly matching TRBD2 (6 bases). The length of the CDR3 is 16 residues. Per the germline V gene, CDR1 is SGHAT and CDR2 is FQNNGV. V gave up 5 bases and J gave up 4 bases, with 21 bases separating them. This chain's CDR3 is CASSPGFGGETYEQYF. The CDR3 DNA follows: TGTGCCAGCAGCCCCGGTTTTGGAGGGGAGACATACGAGCAGTACTTC.